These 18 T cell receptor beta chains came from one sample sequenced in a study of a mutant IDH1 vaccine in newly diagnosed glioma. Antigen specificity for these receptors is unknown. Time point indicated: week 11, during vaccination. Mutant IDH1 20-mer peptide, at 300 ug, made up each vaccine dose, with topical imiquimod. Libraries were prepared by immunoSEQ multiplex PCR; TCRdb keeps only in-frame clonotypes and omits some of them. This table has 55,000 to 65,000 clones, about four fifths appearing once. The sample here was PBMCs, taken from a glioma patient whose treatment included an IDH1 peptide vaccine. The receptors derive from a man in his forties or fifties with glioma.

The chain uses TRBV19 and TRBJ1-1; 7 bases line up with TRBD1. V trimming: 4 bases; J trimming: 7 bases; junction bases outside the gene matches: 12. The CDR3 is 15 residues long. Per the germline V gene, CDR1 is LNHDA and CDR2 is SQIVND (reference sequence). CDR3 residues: CASSSRDSYLFEAFF. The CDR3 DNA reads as TGTGCCAGTAGTAGCCGGGACAGCTACCTATTTGAAGCTTTCTTT.

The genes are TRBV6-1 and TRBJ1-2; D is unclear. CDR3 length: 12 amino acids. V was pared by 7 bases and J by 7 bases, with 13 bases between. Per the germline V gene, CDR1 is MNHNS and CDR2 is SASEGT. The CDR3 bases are TGTGCCAGCAAAGGGTCCAGTGGTGGCTACACCTTC. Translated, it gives CASKGSSGGYTF.

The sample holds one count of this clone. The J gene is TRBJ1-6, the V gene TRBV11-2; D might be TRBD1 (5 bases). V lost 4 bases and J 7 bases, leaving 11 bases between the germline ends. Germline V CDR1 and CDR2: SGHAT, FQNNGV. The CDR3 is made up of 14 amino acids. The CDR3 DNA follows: TGTGCCAGCAGCTATCGCCGGGGGAATTCACCCCTCCACTTT. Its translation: CASSYRRGNSPLHF. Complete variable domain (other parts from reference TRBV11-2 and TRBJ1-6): EAGVAQSPRYKIIEKRQSVAFWCNPISGHATLYWYQQILGQGPKLLIQFQNNGVVDDSQLPKDRFSAERLKGVDSTLKIQPAKLEDSAVYLCASSYRRGNSPLHFGNGTRLTVT.

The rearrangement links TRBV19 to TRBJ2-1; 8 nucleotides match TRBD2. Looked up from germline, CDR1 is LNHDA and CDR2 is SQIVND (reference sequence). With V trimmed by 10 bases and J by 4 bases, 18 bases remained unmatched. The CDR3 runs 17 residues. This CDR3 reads CATKRLANEIGYNEQFF. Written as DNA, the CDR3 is TGTGCCACCAAGAGACTAGCGAACGAGATCGGGTACAATGAGCAGTTCTTC.

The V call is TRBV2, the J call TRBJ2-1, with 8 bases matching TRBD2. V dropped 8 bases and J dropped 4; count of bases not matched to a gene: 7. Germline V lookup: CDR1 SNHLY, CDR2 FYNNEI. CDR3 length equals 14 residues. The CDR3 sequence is CASRREGRYNEQFF. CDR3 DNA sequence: TGTGCCAGCCGACGGGAGGGCCGGTACAATGAGCAGTTCTTC.

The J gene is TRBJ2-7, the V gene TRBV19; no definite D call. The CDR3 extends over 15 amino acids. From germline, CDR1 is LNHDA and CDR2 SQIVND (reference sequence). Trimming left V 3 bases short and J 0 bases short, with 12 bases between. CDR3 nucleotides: TGTGCCAGTAGTATCACCTACCCCGGCTCCTACGAGCAGTACTTC. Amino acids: CASSITYPGSYEQYF.

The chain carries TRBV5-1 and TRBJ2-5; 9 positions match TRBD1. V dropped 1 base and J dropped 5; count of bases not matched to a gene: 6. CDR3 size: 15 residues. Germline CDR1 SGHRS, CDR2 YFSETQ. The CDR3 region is CASSLWGQGGETQYF. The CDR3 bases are TGCGCCAGCAGCTTGTGGGGACAGGGTGGCGAGACCCAGTACTTC.

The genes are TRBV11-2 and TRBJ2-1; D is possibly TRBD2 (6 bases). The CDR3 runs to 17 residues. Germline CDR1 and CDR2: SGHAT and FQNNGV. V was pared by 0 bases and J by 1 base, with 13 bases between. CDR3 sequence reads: CASSLDGPGVSYNEQFF. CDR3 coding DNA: TGTGCCAGCAGCTTAGATGGTCCGGGAGTGTCCTACAATGAGCAGTTCTTC.

DNA for the CDR3: TGCGCCAGCAGCCCAGTTCCTGGATCCTCCTACGAGCAGTACTTC. Translation: CASSPVPGSSYEQYF. The chain employs TRBV5-1 and TRBJ2-7; D is ambiguous. Germline V gives CDR1 SGHRS, CDR2 YFSETQ. There are 15 residues in the CDR3. Deletions cut 4 bases from V and 0 bases from J, with 14 bases between. Full variable domain (rest looked up from reference TRBV5-1 and TRBJ2-7): KAGVTQTPRYLIKTRGQQVTLSCSPISGHRSVSWYQQTPGQGLQFLFEYFSETQRNKGNFPGRFSGRQFSNSRSEMNVSTLELGDSALYLCASSPVPGSSYEQYFGPGTRLTVT.

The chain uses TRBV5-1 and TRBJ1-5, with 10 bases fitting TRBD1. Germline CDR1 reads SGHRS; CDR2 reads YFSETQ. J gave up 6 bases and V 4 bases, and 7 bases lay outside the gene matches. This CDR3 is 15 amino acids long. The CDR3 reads CASSPGQGGSQPQHF. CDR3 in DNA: TGCGCCAGCAGCCCTGGACAGGGGGGTTCTCAGCCCCAGCATTTT.

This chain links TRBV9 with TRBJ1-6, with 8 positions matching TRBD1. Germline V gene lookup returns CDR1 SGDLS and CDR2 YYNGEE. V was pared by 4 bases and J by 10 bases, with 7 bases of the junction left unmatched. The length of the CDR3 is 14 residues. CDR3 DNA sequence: TGTGCCAGCAGCCCGGACAGGGCGGGGTCACCCCTCCACTTT. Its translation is CASSPDRAGSPLHF. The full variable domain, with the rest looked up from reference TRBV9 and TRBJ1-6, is DSGVTQTPKHLITATGQRVTLRCSPRSGDLSVYWYQQSLDQGLQFLIQYYNGEERAKGNILERFSAQQFPDLHSELNLSSLELGDSALYFCASSPDRAGSPLHFGNGTRLTVT.

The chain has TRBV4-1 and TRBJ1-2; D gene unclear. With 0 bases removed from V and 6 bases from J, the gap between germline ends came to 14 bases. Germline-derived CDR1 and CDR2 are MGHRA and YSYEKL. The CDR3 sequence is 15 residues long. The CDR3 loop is CASSQEAQSADGYTF. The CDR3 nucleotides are TGCGCCAGCAGCCAAGAGGCTCAGAGCGCCGATGGCTACACCTTC.

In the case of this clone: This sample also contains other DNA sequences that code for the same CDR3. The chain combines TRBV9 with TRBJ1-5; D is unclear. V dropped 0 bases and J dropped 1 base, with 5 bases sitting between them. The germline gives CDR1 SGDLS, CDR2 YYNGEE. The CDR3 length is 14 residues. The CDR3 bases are TGTGCCAGCAGCGTAGGAGGGAGCAATCAGCCCCAGCATTTT. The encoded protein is CASSVGGSNQPQHF. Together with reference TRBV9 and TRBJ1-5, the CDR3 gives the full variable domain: DSGVTQTPKHLITATGQRVTLRCSPRSGDLSVYWYQQSLDQGLQFLIQYYNGEERAKGNILERFSAQQFPDLHSELNLSSLELGDSALYFCASSVGGSNQPQHFGDGTRLSIL.

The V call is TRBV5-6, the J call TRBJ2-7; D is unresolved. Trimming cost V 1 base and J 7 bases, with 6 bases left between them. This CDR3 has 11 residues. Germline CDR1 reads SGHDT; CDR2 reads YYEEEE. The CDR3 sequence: CASSLSGEQYF. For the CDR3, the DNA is TGTGCCAGCAGCTTGTCCGGGGAGCAGTACTTC.

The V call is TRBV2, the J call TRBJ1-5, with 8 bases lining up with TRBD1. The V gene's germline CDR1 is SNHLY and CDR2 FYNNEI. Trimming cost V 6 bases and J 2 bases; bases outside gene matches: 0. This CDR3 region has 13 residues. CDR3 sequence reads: CASRDRGNQPQHF. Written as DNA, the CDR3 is TGTGCCAGCAGGGACAGGGGCAATCAGCCCCAGCATTTT.

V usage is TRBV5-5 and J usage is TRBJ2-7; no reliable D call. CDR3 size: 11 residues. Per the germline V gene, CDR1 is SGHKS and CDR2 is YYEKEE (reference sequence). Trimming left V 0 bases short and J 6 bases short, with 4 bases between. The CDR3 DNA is TGTGCCAGCAGCTTGGGTTTCGAGCAGTACTTC. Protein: CASSLGFEQYF.

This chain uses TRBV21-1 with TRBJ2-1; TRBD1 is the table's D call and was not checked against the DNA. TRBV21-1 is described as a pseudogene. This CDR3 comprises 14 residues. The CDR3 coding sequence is TGTGCCAGCAGCAAACAGGGTCGCGACAATGAGCAGTTCTTC. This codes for CASSKQGRDNEQFF.

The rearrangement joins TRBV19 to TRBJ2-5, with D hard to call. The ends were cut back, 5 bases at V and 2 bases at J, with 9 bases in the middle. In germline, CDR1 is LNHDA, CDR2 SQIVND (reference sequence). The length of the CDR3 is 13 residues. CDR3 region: CASSSTRQETQYF. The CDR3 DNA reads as TGTGCCAGTAGTTCGACCCGTCAAGAGACCCAGTACTTC.